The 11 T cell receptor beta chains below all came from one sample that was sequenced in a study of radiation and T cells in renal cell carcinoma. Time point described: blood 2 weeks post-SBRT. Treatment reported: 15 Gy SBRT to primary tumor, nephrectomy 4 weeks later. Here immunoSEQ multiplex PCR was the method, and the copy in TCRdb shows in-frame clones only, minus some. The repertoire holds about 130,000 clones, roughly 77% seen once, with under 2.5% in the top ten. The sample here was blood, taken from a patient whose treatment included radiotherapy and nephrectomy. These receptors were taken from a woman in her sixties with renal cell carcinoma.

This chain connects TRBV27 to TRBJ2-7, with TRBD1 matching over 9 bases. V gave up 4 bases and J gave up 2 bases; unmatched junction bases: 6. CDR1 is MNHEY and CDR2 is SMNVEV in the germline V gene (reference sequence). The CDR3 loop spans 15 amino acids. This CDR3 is CASSSVDRGTYEQYF. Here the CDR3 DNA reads TGTGCCAGCAGTTCCGTCGACAGGGGGACCTACGAGCAGTACTTC.

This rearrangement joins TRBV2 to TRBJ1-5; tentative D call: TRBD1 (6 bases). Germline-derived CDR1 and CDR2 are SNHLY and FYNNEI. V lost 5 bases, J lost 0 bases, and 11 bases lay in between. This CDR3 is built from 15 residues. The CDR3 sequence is CASSTGIPSNQPQHF. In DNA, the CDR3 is TGTGCCAGCAGTACAGGGATTCCTAGCAATCAGCCCCAGCATTTT. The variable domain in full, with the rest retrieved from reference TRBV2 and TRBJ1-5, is EPEVTQTPSHQVTQMGQEVILRCVPISNHLYFYWYRQILGQKVEFLVSFYNNEISEKSEIFDDQFSVERPDGSNFTLKIRSTKLEDSAMYFCASSTGIPSNQPQHFGDGTRLSIL.

The CDR3 nucleotides are TGTGCCTGGGCTAAGGTTAGCACAGATACGCAGTATTTT. It codes for CAWAKVSTDTQYF. V usage is TRBV30 and J usage is TRBJ2-3; no definite D call. V lost 5 bases and J lost 0, with 9 bases in between. This CDR3 comprises 13 residues. Germline CDR1 reads GTSNPN; CDR2 reads SVGIG (reference sequence).

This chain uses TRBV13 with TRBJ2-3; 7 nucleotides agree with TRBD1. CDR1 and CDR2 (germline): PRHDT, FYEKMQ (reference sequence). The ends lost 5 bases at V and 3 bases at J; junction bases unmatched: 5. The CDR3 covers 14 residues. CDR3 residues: CASSVGQVTDTQYF. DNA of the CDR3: TGTGCCAGCAGCGTCGGACAGGTAACAGATACGCAGTATTTT.

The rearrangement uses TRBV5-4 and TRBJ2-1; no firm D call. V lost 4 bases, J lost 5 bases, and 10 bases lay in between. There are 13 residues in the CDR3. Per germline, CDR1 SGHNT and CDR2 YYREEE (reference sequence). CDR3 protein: CASSPRPDNEQFF. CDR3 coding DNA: TGTGCCAGCAGCCCAAGGCCCGACAATGAGCAGTTCTTC.

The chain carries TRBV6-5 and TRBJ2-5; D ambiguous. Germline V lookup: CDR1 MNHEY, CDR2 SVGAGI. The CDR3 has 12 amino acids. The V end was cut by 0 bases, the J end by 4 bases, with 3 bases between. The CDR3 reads CASSYSGETQYF. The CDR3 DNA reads TGTGCCAGCAGTTACTCGGGAGAGACCCAGTACTTC.

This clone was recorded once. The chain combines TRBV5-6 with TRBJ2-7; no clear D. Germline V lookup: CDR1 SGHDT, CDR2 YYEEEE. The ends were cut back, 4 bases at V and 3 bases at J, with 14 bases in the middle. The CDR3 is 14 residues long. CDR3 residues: CASSPYSYSYEQYF. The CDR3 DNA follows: TGTGCCAGCAGCCCCTATTCGTACAGCTACGAGCAGTACTTC. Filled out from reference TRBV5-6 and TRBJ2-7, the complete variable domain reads DAGVTQSPTHLIKTRGQQVTLRCSPKSGHDTVSWYQQALGQGPQFIFQYYEEEERQRGNFPDRFSGHQFPNYSSELNVNALLLGDSALYLCASSPYSYSYEQYFGPGTRLTVT.

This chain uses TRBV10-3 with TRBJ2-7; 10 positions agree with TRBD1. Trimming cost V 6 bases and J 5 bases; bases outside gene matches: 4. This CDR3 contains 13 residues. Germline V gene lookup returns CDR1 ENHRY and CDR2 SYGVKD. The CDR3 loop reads CAISGTGVDEQYF. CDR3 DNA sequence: TGTGCCATCAGCGGGACAGGGGTCGACGAGCAGTACTTC.

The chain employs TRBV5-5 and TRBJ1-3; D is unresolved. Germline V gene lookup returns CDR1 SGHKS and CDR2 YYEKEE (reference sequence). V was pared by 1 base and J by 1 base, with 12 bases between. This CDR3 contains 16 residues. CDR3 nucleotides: TGTGCCAGCAGCTTGTCGGGTTCCCTTTCTGGAAACACCATATATTTT. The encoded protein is CASSLSGSLSGNTIYF.

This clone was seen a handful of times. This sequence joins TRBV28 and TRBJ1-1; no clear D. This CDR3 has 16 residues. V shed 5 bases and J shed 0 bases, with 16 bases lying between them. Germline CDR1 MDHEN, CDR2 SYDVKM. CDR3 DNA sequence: TGTGCCAGCAGTAGACATCAGGTGCACCTGAACACTGAAGCTTTCTTT. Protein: CASSRHQVHLNTEAFF. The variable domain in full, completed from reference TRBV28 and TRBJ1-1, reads DVKVTQSSRYLVKRTGEKVFLECVQDMDHENMFWYRQDPGLGLRLIYFSYDVKMKEKGDIPEGYSVSREKKERFSLILESASTNQTSMYLCASSRHQVHLNTEAFFGQGTRLTVV.

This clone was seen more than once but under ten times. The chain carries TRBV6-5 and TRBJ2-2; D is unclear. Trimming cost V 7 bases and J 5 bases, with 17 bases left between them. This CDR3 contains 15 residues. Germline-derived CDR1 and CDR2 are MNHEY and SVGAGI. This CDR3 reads CASKPLSKNTGELFF. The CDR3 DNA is TGTGCCAGCAAACCCCTCTCGAAGAATACCGGGGAGCTGTTTTTT.